A single sample is the source of the 16 T cell receptor beta chains below, sequenced in a study of neurological immune-mediated disorders. TCRdb ran MiXCR on the 5' RACE reads and lists one entry per CDR3 protein. In the table there are approximately 130,000 distinct CDR3 sequences, about 3.4% of which are singletons. The sample taken for sequencing was PBMCs. Every receptor here comes from a woman aged 25 to 39 with multiple sclerosis.

Worth noting for this clonotype: A read error may explain this, as a much larger clone is one base away. The V gene is TRBV12-3 or TRBV12-4, the J gene TRBJ1-5, with D unresolved. The CDR3 contains 12 residues. The CDR3 bases are TGTGCCAGCAAGTCAGAAGGGCAGCACCAGCATTTT. Its protein product is CASKSEGQHQHF.

At least ten counts were recorded for this clonotype. The V and J genes are TRBV10-2 and TRBJ1-3; D is perhaps TRBD1 (5 bases). This CDR3 is built from 14 residues. Trimming removed 5 bases at V and 1 base at J, with 9 bases between. CDR1 is WSHSY and CDR2 is SAAADI in the germline V gene. CDR3 loop: CASSMTDSGNTIYF. CDR3 sequence (DNA): TGCGCCAGCAGTATGACAGATTCTGGAAACACCATATATTTT.

This clonotype was seen repeatedly, ten times or more. V usage is TRBV20-1 and J usage is TRBJ2-7, with D perhaps TRBD2 (5 bases). The CDR3 loop spans 14 amino acids. Trimming removed 3 bases at V and 2 bases at J, with 14 bases between. The germline V gene has CDR1 DFQATT and CDR2 SNEGSKA (reference sequence). Written as DNA, the CDR3 is TGCAGTGCTAGTGGGGTAGCGCCTGCCTACGAGCAGTACTTC. This encodes CSASGVAPAYEQYF.

J is TRBJ2-1 and V is TRBV5-1; 7 nucleotides agree with TRBD2. CDR1 and CDR2 from the germline V gene are SGHRS and YFSETQ. This CDR3 is 16 amino acids long. The V and J ends lost 2 bases and 5 bases, in that order; junction bases with no gene match: 10. CDR3 nucleotides: TGCGCCAGCAGCTTCTCCTGGACTAGTCCTGACAATGAGCAGTTCTTC. Encoded protein: CASSFSWTSPDNEQFF. Filled out from reference TRBV5-1 and TRBJ2-1, the complete variable domain reads KAGVTQTPRYLIKTRGQQVTLSCSPISGHRSVSWYQQTPGQGLQFLFEYFSETQRNKGNFPGRFSGRQFSNSRSEMNVSTLELGDSALYLCASSFSWTSPDNEQFFGPGTRLTVL.

This clonotype appeared many times. The V call is TRBV7-2, the J call TRBJ1-1; D ambiguous. Trimming took off 2 bases at V and 5 bases at J, with 12 bases between the two ends. CDR3 length equals 14 residues. Germline V gene data show CDR1 as SGHTA and CDR2 as FQGNSA. In DNA, the CDR3 is TGTGCCAGCAGCTTAAAGGCAGGAGGGACTGAAGCTTTCTTT. This codes for CASSLKAGGTEAFF.

This clonotype was observed at least ten times. The chain links TRBV6-5 to TRBJ1-5; D might be TRBD1 (5 bases). Trimming left V 10 bases short and J 1 base short, with 11 bases between. Germline lookup yields CDR1 MNHEY and CDR2 SVGAGI. The CDR3 spans 13 residues. The CDR3 sequence is CATRQGSNQPQHF. CDR3 DNA: TGTGCCACCAGGCAGGGAAGCAATCAGCCCCAGCATTTT.

This clonotype has at least ten counts. This chain connects TRBV20-1 to TRBJ2-1; 9 bases agree with TRBD2. The germline V gene encodes CDR1 DFQATT and CDR2 SNEGSKA (reference sequence). CDR3 size: 14 residues. J lost 6 bases, V lost 6 bases, and 9 bases had no gene match. CDR3 loop: CSARPGTSPNEQFF. DNA for the CDR3: TGCAGTGCCAGACCCGGGACTAGCCCCAATGAGCAGTTCTTC.

This clonotype was detected many times. The V call is TRBV6-2 or TRBV6-3, the J call TRBJ1-1, with a possible D match to TRBD1 (6 bases). With 0 bases removed from V and 8 bases from J, the gap between germline ends came to 19 bases. Germline CDR1 MNHEY, CDR2 SVGEGT. The CDR3 is made up of 16 amino acids. The CDR3 sequence is CASSYSSITGSREAFF. The CDR3 bases are TGTGCCAGCAGTTACTCGAGCATTACAGGGAGCCGCGAAGCTTTCTTT.

This clonotype was recorded a few times. The chain links TRBV5-6 to TRBJ2-5; TRBD2 matches 7 bases. CDR1 is SGHDT, CDR2 YYEEEE, per germline. V was clipped by 5 bases and J by 5 bases; unmatched bases: 9. The CDR3 is 14 amino acids. This chain's CDR3 is CASSSPNGGETQYF. The CDR3 DNA reads as TGTGCCAGCAGTTCCCCAAACGGGGGGGAGACCCAGTACTTC.

This clonotype was detected ten times or more. The V and J genes are TRBV29-1 and TRBJ2-1, with D tentatively TRBD1 or TRBD2 (5 bases each). The CDR3 is made up of 14 amino acids. V was shortened by 4 bases and J by 0 bases, with 10 bases between the two germline ends. Germline CDR1 and CDR2: SQVTM and ANQGSEA. The CDR3, as DNA: TGCAGCGTTGTAGGGGAGAACTCCTACAATGAGCAGTTCTTC. Translation gives CSVVGENSYNEQFF.

This clonotype was detected many times. This chain uses TRBV9 with TRBJ2-5; D may match TRBD1 or TRBD2 (6 bases each). V shed 0 bases and J shed 3 bases, with 12 bases lying between them. The CDR3 loop spans 15 amino acids. Per germline, CDR1 SGDLS and CDR2 YYNGEE. CDR3 coding DNA: TGTGCCAGCAGCGTAGGTGGCGGGACAAAAGAGACCCAGTACTTC. Translated: CASSVGGGTKETQYF.

The sample holds many counts of this clonotype. This rearrangement joins TRBV7-8 to TRBJ2-1, with 11 bases lining up with TRBD2. Per the germline V gene, CDR1 is SGHVS and CDR2 is FQNEAQ. This CDR3 is 15 amino acids long. V trimming: 4 bases; J trimming: 3 bases; junction bases outside the gene matches: 2. This CDR3 is CASSYTSGGYNEQFF. The CDR3 DNA reads TGTGCCAGCAGCTATACTAGCGGGGGCTACAATGAGCAGTTCTTC.

This clonotype appeared many times. V is TRBV27 and J is TRBJ1-1; tentatively, D is TRBD1 (6 bases). The germline V gene encodes CDR1 MNHEY and CDR2 SMNVEV (reference sequence). The CDR3 covers 15 residues. V lost 5 bases, J lost 8 bases, and 21 bases lay in between. The CDR3 sequence: CASSPTARGPSEAFF. CDR3 nucleotides: TGTGCCAGCAGTCCTACCGCCCGGGGGCCCTCAGAAGCTTTCTTT.

This clonotype was observed at least ten times. V and J are TRBV12-3 or TRBV12-4 and TRBJ2-1, with D possibly being TRBD2 (6 bases). The CDR3 loop spans 13 amino acids. The germline V and J ends were trimmed by 6 bases and 10 bases, with 16 bases remaining between them. CDR3 sequence reads: CASRQVMGLEQFF. The CDR3 nucleotides read TGTGCCAGCAGGCAAGTTATGGGACTCGAGCAGTTCTTC.

This clonotype has a count of ten or more. As DNA, the CDR3 is TGTGCTAGTGGTTTACCCCTTAAATGGATTAGGGGCTACACCTTC. It yields the protein CASGLPLKWIRGYTF. The chain joins TRBV12-5 to TRBJ1-2; D unclear. Per germline, CDR1 LGHNT and CDR2 FRNRAP. V gave up 3 bases and J gave up 8 bases, with 19 bases separating them. The CDR3 contains 15 residues.

Ten or more counts support this clonotype. V usage is TRBV10-3 and J usage is TRBJ1-1; no clear D. V lost 1 base, J lost 2 bases, and 5 bases lay in between. The CDR3 totals 13 residues. Germline V gives CDR1 ENHRY, CDR2 SYGVKD. CDR3 residues: CAISELKNTEAFF. The CDR3 nucleotides read TGTGCCATCAGTGAGTTAAAAAACACTGAAGCTTTCTTT.